These T cell receptor beta chains were read from a single sample in a study of T cell responses to AZD1222 COVID-19 vaccine. Generated by immunoSEQ multiplex PCR, the TCRdb table keeps only in-frame clones and is missing some. The table shows 100,000 or so clones, with approximately 87% occurring only once. This specimen was peripheral blood, taken on day 0 of AZD1222 vaccination. The receptors come from an adult in good health. The CDR3 runs from the conserved cysteine through the conserved F or W. Fields, in order: V gene, J gene, clone size, D gene, CDR3 protein, CDR3 DNA. The D gene is left open where the match is weak. Rows give clone size only sometimes, using once, few, many, or a class for an expanded clone.

v_call: TRBV2; j_call: TRBJ1-1; clone_size: NA; d_call: TRBD1; cdr3_aa: CATALGTGNTEAFF; cdr3_nt: TGTGCCACAGCTCTAGGGACAGGGAACACTGAAGCTTTCTTT
v_call: TRBV9; j_call: TRBJ2-7; clone_size: NA; d_call: NA; cdr3_aa: CASSALLGGYEQYF; cdr3_nt: TGTGCCAGCAGCGCCTTACTGGGCGGCTACGAGCAGTACTTC
v_call: TRBV11-3; j_call: TRBJ2-1; clone_size: NA; d_call: TRBD1; cdr3_aa: CASSPAGTGGYNEQFF; cdr3_nt: TGTGCCAGCAGTCCCGCCGGGACAGGGGGGTACAATGAGCAGTTCTTC
v_call: TRBV28; j_call: TRBJ1-5; clone_size: NA; d_call: NA; cdr3_aa: CASIKRRAPGLNQPQHF; cdr3_nt: TGTGCCAGCATTAAGCGGAGGGCCCCGGGGCTAAATCAGCCCCAGCATTTT
v_call: TRBV6-5; j_call: TRBJ1-2; clone_size: NA; d_call: NA; cdr3_aa: CASSGGLQGVDGYTF; cdr3_nt: TGTGCCAGCAGCGGGGGGCTTCAGGGAGTAGATGGCTACACCTTC
v_call: TRBV19; j_call: TRBJ1-5; clone_size: few; d_call: NA; cdr3_aa: CASDGGGGYSNQPQHF; cdr3_nt: TGTGCCAGTGATGGGGGTGGAGGGTATAGCAATCAGCCCCAGCATTTT
v_call: TRBV7-2; j_call: TRBJ1-4; clone_size: NA; d_call: TRBD1; cdr3_aa: CASSLTRDRGQFEKLFF; cdr3_nt: TGTGCCAGCAGCTTAACCCGGGACAGGGGGCAGTTTGAAAAACTGTTTTTT
v_call: TRBV7-7; j_call: TRBJ2-1; clone_size: NA; d_call: TRBD1; cdr3_aa: CASSSNPLGGEQFF; cdr3_nt: TGTGCCAGCAGCTCCAACCCTCTAGGGGGCGAGCAGTTCTTC
v_call: TRBV7-8; j_call: TRBJ2-3; clone_size: NA; d_call: NA; cdr3_aa: CASSPGADTQYF; cdr3_nt: TGTGCCAGCAGCCCAGGAGCAGATACGCAGTATTTT
v_call: TRBV12-3/TRBV12-4; j_call: TRBJ2-1; clone_size: NA; d_call: NA; cdr3_aa: CASSLFSEQFF; cdr3_nt: TGTGCCAGCAGTTTATTTAGTGAGCAGTTCTTC
v_call: TRBV5-1; j_call: TRBJ2-2; clone_size: NA; d_call: NA; cdr3_aa: CASSFRGDTGELFF; cdr3_nt: TGCGCCAGCAGCTTCCGAGGGGACACCGGGGAGCTGTTTTTT
v_call: TRBV7-2; j_call: TRBJ2-7; clone_size: NA; d_call: NA; cdr3_aa: CASRTGPLEQYF; cdr3_nt: TGTGCCAGCCGAACAGGGCCCCTAGAGCAGTACTTC
v_call: TRBV29-1; j_call: TRBJ2-1; clone_size: NA; d_call: NA; cdr3_aa: CSVPVGALYNEQFF; cdr3_nt: TGCAGCGTCCCCGTAGGGGCTTTATACAATGAGCAGTTCTTC
v_call: TRBV7-2; j_call: TRBJ2-5; clone_size: once; d_call: TRBD2; cdr3_aa: CASSLTSGGAETQYF; cdr3_nt: TGTGCCAGCAGCTTAACCAGCGGGGGGGCAGAGACCCAGTACTTC
v_call: TRBV5-1; j_call: TRBJ1-2; clone_size: NA; d_call: NA; cdr3_aa: CASSQEGNYGYTF; cdr3_nt: TGCGCCAGCAGCCAGGAAGGCAACTATGGCTACACCTTC
v_call: TRBV11-2; j_call: TRBJ1-6; clone_size: NA; d_call: NA; cdr3_aa: CASSLQPGQLSYNSPLHF; cdr3_nt: TGTGCCAGCAGCTTACAACCTGGACAGCTCTCCTATAATTCACCCCTCCACTTT
v_call: TRBV3-1/TRBV3-2; j_call: TRBJ1-4; clone_size: NA; d_call: NA; cdr3_aa: CASSRDRRRLFF; cdr3_nt: TGTGCCAGCAGCCGAGACAGAAGGCGACTGTTTTTT
v_call: TRBV27; j_call: TRBJ1-6; clone_size: few; d_call: NA; cdr3_aa: CASSSTIGSYNSPLHF; cdr3_nt: TGTGCCAGCAGTTCGACTATCGGCTCCTATAATTCACCCCTCCACTTT
v_call: TRBV19; j_call: TRBJ2-2; clone_size: NA; d_call: NA; cdr3_aa: CASSTLRRPNTGELFF; cdr3_nt: TGTGCCAGTAGTACGCTTCGGAGACCGAACACCGGGGAGCTGTTTTTT
v_call: TRBV6-5; j_call: TRBJ1-1; clone_size: NA; d_call: NA; cdr3_aa: CASSRDLNTEAFF; cdr3_nt: TGTGCCAGCAGTAGGGACCTGAACACTGAAGCTTTCTTT
v_call: TRBV7-2; j_call: TRBJ2-3; clone_size: NA; d_call: NA; cdr3_aa: CASSLAGVDTQYF; cdr3_nt: TGTGCCAGCAGCTTAGCAGGAGTAGATACGCAGTATTTT
v_call: TRBV6-6; j_call: TRBJ1-3; clone_size: NA; d_call: TRBD1; cdr3_aa: CASSFRQGRSGNTIYF; cdr3_nt: TGTGCCAGCAGTTTCCGACAGGGAAGGTCTGGAAACACCATATATTTT
v_call: TRBV11-2; j_call: TRBJ2-2; clone_size: NA; d_call: TRBD2; cdr3_aa: CASSRAGAYGGELFF; cdr3_nt: TGTGCCAGCAGTCGAGCGGGGGCGTACGGCGGGGAGCTGTTTTTT
v_call: TRBV25-1; j_call: TRBJ1-5; clone_size: NA; d_call: NA; cdr3_aa: CASSEVGGGNQPQHF; cdr3_nt: TGTGCCAGCAGTGAGGTCGGGGGTGGCAATCAGCCCCAGCATTTT
v_call: TRBV19; j_call: TRBJ1-2; clone_size: NA; d_call: TRBD1; cdr3_aa: CASSFADRGGYTF; cdr3_nt: TGTGCCAGTAGTTTCGCGGACAGGGGCGGCTACACCTTC
v_call: TRBV14; j_call: TRBJ2-5; clone_size: NA; d_call: TRBD2; cdr3_aa: CASSQWLAGGQETQYF; cdr3_nt: TGTGCCAGCAGCCAATGGCTAGCGGGGGGCCAAGAGACCCAGTACTTC
v_call: TRBV7-8; j_call: TRBJ1-4; clone_size: NA; d_call: NA; cdr3_aa: CASSLEGQPNEKLFF; cdr3_nt: TGTGCCAGCAGCTTAGAAGGACAGCCGAATGAAAAACTGTTTTTT
v_call: TRBV6-5; j_call: TRBJ2-1; clone_size: NA; d_call: NA; cdr3_aa: CAGSYRGGEQFF; cdr3_nt: TGTGCCGGCAGCTACCGAGGGGGTGAGCAGTTCTTC
v_call: TRBV5-5; j_call: TRBJ1-5; clone_size: NA; d_call: TRBD1; cdr3_aa: CASSLRDRGGNQPQHF; cdr3_nt: TGTGCCAGCAGCTTGAGGGACAGGGGAGGCAATCAGCCCCAGCATTTT
v_call: TRBV5-1; j_call: TRBJ1-2; clone_size: once; d_call: TRBD1; cdr3_aa: CASSGTDRGQDYGYTF; cdr3_nt: TGCGCCAGCAGCGGAACGGACAGGGGGCAGGACTATGGCTACACCTTC
v_call: TRBV10-3; j_call: TRBJ2-3; clone_size: NA; d_call: TRBD1; cdr3_aa: CAVSRDRGLDTQYF; cdr3_nt: TGTGCCGTATCCCGGGACAGGGGTTTAGATACGCAGTATTTT
v_call: TRBV6-1; j_call: TRBJ2-7; clone_size: NA; d_call: NA; cdr3_aa: CASSEIGGSPYEQYF; cdr3_nt: TGTGCCAGCAGTGAAATCGGGGGTTCCCCCTACGAGCAGTACTTC
v_call: TRBV19; j_call: TRBJ2-5; clone_size: NA; d_call: NA; cdr3_aa: CASSIQGAGETQYF; cdr3_nt: TGTGCCAGTAGTATCCAAGGGGCCGGGGAGACCCAGTACTTC
v_call: TRBV30; j_call: TRBJ1-2; clone_size: once; d_call: NA; cdr3_aa: CAWTHTSISAGYTF; cdr3_nt: TGTGCCTGGACCCACACTTCTATATCGGCTGGCTACACCTTC
v_call: TRBV28; j_call: TRBJ2-7; clone_size: NA; d_call: NA; cdr3_aa: CASSQQGVGMYEQYF; cdr3_nt: TGTGCCAGCAGTCAACAGGGAGTCGGTATGTACGAGCAGTACTTC
v_call: TRBV6-2/TRBV6-3; j_call: TRBJ1-5; clone_size: once; d_call: TRBD1; cdr3_aa: CASSRDRGRQPQHF; cdr3_nt: TGTGCCAGCAGCCGGGACAGGGGGCGTCAGCCCCAGCATTTT
v_call: TRBV7-9; j_call: TRBJ2-7; clone_size: NA; d_call: TRBD2; cdr3_aa: CASSLPTSGGDYEQYF; cdr3_nt: TGTGCCAGCAGCTTACCGACTAGCGGGGGGGACTACGAGCAGTACTTC
v_call: TRBV7-2; j_call: TRBJ1-6; clone_size: NA; d_call: TRBD1; cdr3_aa: CASSQGGTGESPLHF; cdr3_nt: TGTGCCAGCAGCCAAGGGGGGACAGGGGAATCACCCCTCCACTTT
v_call: TRBV3-1/TRBV3-2; j_call: TRBJ2-3; clone_size: NA; d_call: NA; cdr3_aa: CASSHGGLDTQYF; cdr3_nt: TGTGCCAGCAGCCATGGGGGTCTGGATACGCAGTATTTT
v_call: TRBV7-9; j_call: TRBJ2-2; clone_size: NA; d_call: TRBD1; cdr3_aa: CASTHRGPTGELFF; cdr3_nt: TGTGCCTCTACTCACAGGGGGCCCACCGGGGAGCTGTTTTTT
v_call: TRBV19; j_call: TRBJ1-4; clone_size: NA; d_call: NA; cdr3_aa: CASSPGEGGKLFF; cdr3_nt: TGTGCCAGTAGTCCCGGGGAAGGAGGAAAACTGTTTTTT
v_call: TRBV11-2; j_call: TRBJ1-2; clone_size: NA; d_call: NA; cdr3_aa: CASSLAVTNYGYTF; cdr3_nt: TGTGCCAGCAGCTTAGCAGTGACAAACTATGGCTACACCTTC
v_call: TRBV19; j_call: TRBJ1-1; clone_size: NA; d_call: TRBD1; cdr3_aa: CASRPRQGAEAFF; cdr3_nt: TGTGCCAGTAGACCGAGACAGGGGGCTGAAGCTTTCTTT
v_call: TRBV5-1; j_call: TRBJ1-1; clone_size: NA; d_call: NA; cdr3_aa: CASSFGTHSGGTEAFF; cdr3_nt: TGCGCCAGCAGCTTCGGGACCCACAGCGGGGGGACTGAAGCTTTCTTT
v_call: TRBV6-6; j_call: TRBJ1-5; clone_size: NA; d_call: NA; cdr3_aa: CASSVLTNQPQHF; cdr3_nt: TGTGCCTCCTCGGTGCTAACCAATCAGCCCCAGCATTTT
v_call: TRBV18; j_call: TRBJ1-1; clone_size: NA; d_call: TRBD1; cdr3_aa: CASSPLTGGGGTEAFF; cdr3_nt: TGTGCCAGCTCACCACTGACAGGGGGTGGGGGCACTGAAGCTTTCTTT
v_call: TRBV10-1; j_call: TRBJ1-2; clone_size: NA; d_call: NA; cdr3_aa: CASSESAGRNYGYTF; cdr3_nt: TGCGCCAGCAGTGAGTCGGCGGGACGGAACTATGGCTACACCTTC
v_call: TRBV5-1; j_call: TRBJ2-1; clone_size: NA; d_call: NA; cdr3_aa: CASSLGLPLFYNEQFF; cdr3_nt: TGCGCCAGCAGCTTGGGACTACCCCTCTTCTACAATGAGCAGTTCTTC
v_call: TRBV6-5; j_call: TRBJ2-3; clone_size: NA; d_call: NA; cdr3_aa: CASRQGSTDTQYF; cdr3_nt: TGTGCCAGCAGGCAGGGTAGCACAGATACGCAGTATTTT
v_call: TRBV21-1; j_call: TRBJ2-3; clone_size: NA; d_call: NA; cdr3_aa: CASSKGRDADTQYF; cdr3_nt: TGTGCCAGCAGCAAAGGCCGGGACGCAGATACGCAGTATTTT
v_call: TRBV7-2; j_call: TRBJ1-6; clone_size: NA; d_call: NA; cdr3_aa: CASSLQGTNSPLHF; cdr3_nt: TGTGCCAGCAGCTTACAGGGGACTAATTCACCCCTCCACTTT
v_call: TRBV19; j_call: TRBJ2-7; clone_size: NA; d_call: NA; cdr3_aa: CASQLGPGIYEQYF; cdr3_nt: TGTGCCAGTCAGTTGGGACCGGGCATCTACGAGCAGTACTTC
v_call: TRBV19; j_call: TRBJ2-7; clone_size: NA; d_call: NA; cdr3_aa: CASSMGRQGGSYEQYF; cdr3_nt: TGTGCCAGTAGTATGGGAAGACAGGGAGGTTCCTACGAGCAGTACTTC